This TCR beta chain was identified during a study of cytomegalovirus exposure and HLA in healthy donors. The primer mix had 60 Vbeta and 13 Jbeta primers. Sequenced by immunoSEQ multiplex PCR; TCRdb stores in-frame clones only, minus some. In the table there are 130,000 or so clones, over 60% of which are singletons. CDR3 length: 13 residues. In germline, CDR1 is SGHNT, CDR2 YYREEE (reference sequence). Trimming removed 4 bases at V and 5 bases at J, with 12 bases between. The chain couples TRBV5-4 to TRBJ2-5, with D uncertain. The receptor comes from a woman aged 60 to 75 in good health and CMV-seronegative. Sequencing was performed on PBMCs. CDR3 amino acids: CASSPGSRETQYF. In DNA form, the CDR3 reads TGTGCCAGCAGCCCGGGTTCTAGGGAGACCCAGTACTTC.